What follows are 32 T cell receptor beta chains derived from one specimen sequenced in a study of blood T cells in healthy people across ages. Sample-barcoded 5' priming and a J-beta primer mix drove a second PCR of 7 to 11 cycles. TCRdb analysed the 5' RACE reads with MiXCR anew, one entry per CDR3 protein. Among 1.8 million or so distinct CDR3 sequences listed, 39% were seen once. Sequenced material: blood. These receptors all come from a human donor in good health.

The chain combines TRBV11-2 with TRBJ2-1; unclear D gene. The V end was cut by 1 base, the J end by 6 bases, with 10 bases between. The germline gives CDR1 SGHAT, CDR2 FQNNGV. This CDR3 comprises 14 residues. Written as DNA, the CDR3 is TGTGCCAGCAGCTTAGTCACGGCACCCAATGAGCAGTTCTTC. It encodes CASSLVTAPNEQFF.

This clonotype was seen only a few times. The chain links TRBV7-2 to TRBJ2-7; D could derive from TRBD1 or TRBD2 (5 bases each). Trimming removed 4 bases at V and 3 bases at J, with 10 bases between. The germline gives CDR1 SGHTA, CDR2 FQGNSA. The CDR3 sequence is 13 residues long. The DNA of the CDR3 is TGTGCCAGCAGCTGGGGACCTAACTACGAGCAGTACTTC. Protein sequence: CASSWGPNYEQYF.

The V call is TRBV5-4, the J call TRBJ1-1; D uncertain. With 2 bases removed from V and 6 bases from J, the gap between germline ends came to 11 bases. This CDR3 has 13 residues. Germline values: CDR1 SGHNT, CDR2 YYREEE (reference sequence). CDR3 nucleotide sequence: TGTGCCAGCAGCTTTGATGGGCGGGCTGAAGCTTTCTTT. This encodes CASSFDGRAEAFF.

The gene calls are TRBV24-1 and TRBJ1-2; a weak D match, TRBD1 (5 bases). The CDR3 spans 17 residues. The V gene lost 3 bases and the J gene lost 2 bases, with 18 bases spanning the gap. CDR1 is KGHDR and CDR2 is SFDVKD in the germline V gene. CDR3 nucleotides: TGTGCCACCAGTGATGGATCCCTCCAGGGACTGAACTATGGCTACACCTTC. Translating gives CATSDGSLQGLNYGYTF.

The gene calls are TRBV6-6 and TRBJ2-5, with a weak D call TRBD2 (5 bases). There are 15 residues in the CDR3. CDR1 and CDR2 from the germline V gene are MNHNY and SVGAGI (reference sequence). Trimming removed 2 bases at V and 3 bases at J, with 13 bases between. The CDR3 DNA follows: TGTGCCAGCAGTTACCCACACTCAGCGGAAGAGACCCAGTACTTC. Residues: CASSYPHSAEETQYF.

V is TRBV19 and J is TRBJ1-2; D unresolved. This CDR3 spans 13 amino acids. The V end lost 9 bases, the J end lost 1 base, and 12 bases lay between the germline ends. Germline V CDR1 and CDR2: LNHDA, SQIVND (reference sequence). CDR3 protein: CASCPIDNYGYTF. In DNA form, the CDR3 reads TGTGCCAGCTGTCCGATCGATAACTATGGCTACACCTTC.

This chain links TRBV20-1 with TRBJ1-2, with D uncertain. This CDR3 spans 17 amino acids. Per the germline V gene, CDR1 is DFQATT and CDR2 is SNEGSKA (reference sequence). Trimming removed 5 bases from V and 4 bases from J, with 26 bases in between. This chain's CDR3 is CSAHQPEAETKSYGYTF. The CDR3 nucleotides read TGCAGTGCTCACCAGCCTGAGGCCGAGACTAAGAGCTATGGCTACACCTTC.

The CDR3 loop is CASSTSGTNYEQYF. The CDR3 DNA follows: TGTGCCAGCAGCACATCCGGGACCAACTACGAGCAGTACTTC. The J gene is TRBJ2-7, the V gene TRBV7-9, with D possibly called TRBD1 or TRBD2 (5 bases each). Germline CDR1 and CDR2: SEHNR and FQNEAQ (reference sequence). The CDR3 consists of 14 residues. V was trimmed by 5 bases and J by 3 bases, leaving 14 bases between them.

This chain uses TRBV5-1 with TRBJ2-3; D possibly corresponds to TRBD2 (6 bases). Trimming pared 4 bases from V and 5 bases from J, leaving 17 bases between. Germline V gene sequence: CDR1 SGHRS, CDR2 YFSETQ. The length of the CDR3 is 15 residues. This CDR3 reads CASSPGTVEVDTQYF. CDR3 bases: TGCGCCAGCAGCCCCGGGACTGTCGAAGTAGATACGCAGTATTTT. Drawing the rest from reference TRBV5-1 and TRBJ2-3, the complete variable domain is KAGVTQTPRYLIKTRGQQVTLSCSPISGHRSVSWYQQTPGQGLQFLFEYFSETQRNKGNFPGRFSGRQFSNSRSEMNVSTLELGDSALYLCASSPGTVEVDTQYFGPGTRLTVL.

This clonotype showed up just a few times. The chain joins TRBV7-9 to TRBJ2-1, with a tentative D call TRBD1 (6 bases). CDR3 length: 17 residues. Germline V CDR1 and CDR2: SEHNR, FQNEAQ (reference sequence). V was shortened by 7 bases and J by 0 bases, with 19 bases between the two germline ends. The CDR3 DNA sequence: TGTGCCAGCAACCTCTGGACAGATCGAAGCTCCTACAATGAGCAGTTCTTC. Protein: CASNLWTDRSSYNEQFF.

This clonotype has only a few counts. The chain joins TRBV7-3 to TRBJ2-5; TRBD1 aligns across 12 bases. Trimming at V came to 1 base and at J to 4 bases, leaving 7 bases not matched to a gene. CDR1 is SGHTA and CDR2 is FQGTGA in the germline V gene. The CDR3 contains 17 residues. CDR3 DNA sequence: TGTGCCAGCAGCTTAAAAGGGGACAGGGGGCTGAGAGAGACCCAGTACTTC. Protein sequence: CASSLKGDRGLRETQYF.

J is TRBJ1-5 and V is TRBV9; no clear D gene. This CDR3 spans 14 amino acids. V gave up 0 bases and J gave up 9 bases, with 13 bases separating them. Germline V gene sequence: CDR1 SGDLS, CDR2 YYNGEE. CDR3 loop: CASSVDVGPGPQHF. The CDR3, as DNA: TGTGCCAGCAGCGTAGATGTCGGCCCTGGGCCCCAGCATTTT.

The gene calls are TRBV5-1 and TRBJ2-3, with D possibly TRBD2 on 7 matching bases. Germline V lookup: CDR1 SGHRS, CDR2 YFSETQ. CDR3 size: 15 residues. V dropped 1 base and J dropped 8 bases, with 17 bases sitting between them. In DNA, the CDR3 is TGCGCCAGCAGCTTGTTCGGGGGGCCCCTGGGTACGCAGTATTTT. Amino acids: CASSLFGGPLGTQYF.

The rearrangement uses TRBV7-9 and TRBJ1-6; D might be TRBD1 (5 bases). V gave up 7 bases and J gave up 0 bases, with 10 bases separating them. Germline-derived CDR1 and CDR2 are SEHNR and FQNEAQ (reference sequence). The CDR3 runs 15 residues. Here the CDR3 DNA reads TGTGCCAGCATGACAGCTAGCTCCTATAATTCACCCCTCCACTTT. Translation: CASMTASSYNSPLHF.

This clonotype came up many times. The chain employs TRBV4-3 and TRBJ2-1; 13 bases agree with TRBD2. After removal of 0 bases from V and 7 bases from J, the junction contained 6 bases not matched to a gene. CDR1 LGHNA and CDR2 YSLEER come from the germline V gene. This CDR3 has 17 amino acids. The DNA of the CDR3 is TGCGCCAGCAGCCAAGATGCCCAGGGACTAGCGGGGAATGAGCAGTTCTTC. Translation: CASSQDAQGLAGNEQFF.

The chain is built from TRBV5-1 and TRBJ2-1; TRBD2 matches 10 bases. Trimming took 7 bases from V and 6 from J; bases not matched to a gene: 16. Per germline, CDR1 SGHRS and CDR2 YFSETQ. The CDR3 is 17 residues long. CDR3 sequence: CASSLQGTSAFANEQFF. For the CDR3, the DNA is TGCGCCAGCTCCCTACAGGGGACTAGCGCCTTTGCCAATGAGCAGTTCTTC.

Of note for this clonotype: Relative to the germline gene, one junction end is altered; a read error may explain this. This sequence joins TRBV29-1 and TRBJ2-5; D may correspond to TRBD1 or TRBD2 (5 bases each). The J call is uncertain, as TRBJ2-7 better fits the DNA end. There are 16 residues in the CDR3. From germline, CDR1 is SQVTM and CDR2 ANQGSEA. CDR3 sequence (DNA): TGCAACGTTGAAGAAGGCGCCGGGGCAATCCCCTACGAGCAGTACTTC. Translated, it gives CNVEEGAGAIPYEQYF.

The chain is built from TRBV12-3 or TRBV12-4 and TRBJ1-2; 8 positions match TRBD1. The CDR3 is 15 residues long. Losses at the gene ends were 2 bases for V and 7 bases for J; bases not matched to a gene: 9. The CDR3 loop reads CASSLSDRGFFGYTF. The CDR3 bases are TGTGCCAGCAGTTTAAGTGACAGGGGATTTTTTGGCTACACCTTC.

This clonotype has only a few counts. The chain combines TRBV5-6 with TRBJ2-5; unclear D gene. The V gene's germline CDR1 is SGHDT and CDR2 YYEEEE. The CDR3 runs to 12 residues. V was pared by 4 bases and J by 2 bases, with 6 bases between. CDR3 amino acids: CASSKGQETQYF. DNA for the CDR3: TGTGCCAGCAGCAAGGGACAAGAGACCCAGTACTTC.

This clonotype was recorded many times. The chain combines TRBV12-3 or TRBV12-4 with TRBJ2-7; possibly TRBD2 for D (7 bases). The V end was cut by 8 bases, the J end by 3 bases, with 14 bases between. CDR3 length: 13 amino acids. CDR3 sequence (DNA): TGTGCCAGCGCAAGGGGGGGGAACTACGAGCAGTACTTC. Protein sequence: CASARGGNYEQYF.

The chain links TRBV7-2 to TRBJ2-5; tentatively, D is TRBD2 (5 bases). Germline V gene sequence: CDR1 SGHTA, CDR2 FQGNSA. The V end was cut by 5 bases, the J end by 7 bases, with 20 bases between. This CDR3 has 15 amino acids. For the CDR3, the DNA is TGTGCCAGCAGCGCAACTAGTGTTAGTTTAGGGACCCAGTACTTC. Encoded protein: CASSATSVSLGTQYF.

This clonotype was detected only a few times. This rearrangement joins TRBV7-6 to TRBJ2-7; D gene ambiguous. Germline loops: CDR1 SGHVS, CDR2 FNYEAQ. Trimming cost V 2 bases and J 0 bases, with 8 bases left between them. The CDR3 contains 14 residues. CDR3 DNA: TGTGCCAGCAGCTTAAAGGGTTACTCCTACGAGCAGTACTTC. This sequence encodes CASSLKGYSYEQYF.

In DNA, the CDR3 is TGCAGTGCTCCACCCGACTACAACACCGGGGAGCTGTTTTTT. This gives the protein CSAPPDYNTGELFF. The rearrangement joins TRBV20-1 to TRBJ2-2, with D possibly matching TRBD2 (5 bases). Trimming took 5 bases from V and 2 from J, leaving 12 bases between them. Per germline, CDR1 DFQATT and CDR2 SNEGSKA (reference sequence). The CDR3 has 14 residues.

The chain couples TRBV6-1 to TRBJ2-3; the D call may be TRBD1 or TRBD2 (5 bases each). Trimming removed 6 bases at V and 6 bases at J, with 16 bases between. The CDR3 totals 14 residues. Per germline, CDR1 MNHNS and CDR2 SASEGT. This chain's CDR3 is CASSPGTFGDTQYF. The DNA for the CDR3 is TGTGCCAGCAGCCCCGGGACCTTCGGGGATACGCAGTATTTT.

A word on this clonotype: Sequence at one end of the junction differs from germline and may be a read error. The chain links TRBV28 to TRBJ2-7, with a possible D match to TRBD1 (5 bases). CDR1 and CDR2 (germline): MDHEN, SYDVKM. There are 15 residues in the CDR3. The CDR3 loop reads CASSFSWGESCEQYF. The CDR3 DNA reads as TGTGCCAGCAGTTTTTCTTGGGGCGAGTCCTGCGAGCAGTACTTC.

The chain recombines TRBV20-1 with TRBJ1-2, with 7 bases aligning to TRBD1. Losses at the gene ends were 6 bases for V and 5 bases for J; bases not matched to a gene: 3. The CDR3 is 11 amino acids. CDR1 and CDR2 from the germline V gene are DFQATT and SNEGSKA (reference sequence). The CDR3 sequence: CSAPQGYGYTF. Here the CDR3 DNA reads TGCAGTGCACCACAGGGGTATGGCTACACCTTC.

This clonotype was counted ten times or more. The rearrangement uses TRBV2 and TRBJ1-6, with 7 positions matching TRBD1. Trimming removed 4 bases from V and 5 bases from J; junction bases left unmatched: 5. Germline V lookup: CDR1 SNHLY, CDR2 FYNNEI. The length of the CDR3 is 15 residues. This CDR3 is CASSGDSYNNSPLHF. The CDR3 nucleotides are TGTGCCAGCAGTGGGGACAGCTACAATAATTCACCCCTCCACTTT.

The CDR3 DNA sequence: TGTGCCAGCAGCCTACTGCCGACTAGCGGGGCTAACAATGAGCAGTTCTTC. This codes for CASSLLPTSGANNEQFF. The chain links TRBV3-1 to TRBJ2-1, with TRBD2 identical over 11 bases. Germline V gene sequence: CDR1 LGHDT, CDR2 YNNKEL (reference sequence). CDR3 length equals 17 residues. Trimming took 4 bases from V and 5 from J; bases not matched to a gene: 10.

This clonotype has more than one count but fewer than ten. The J gene is TRBJ2-3, the V gene TRBV7-3; 7 bases agree with TRBD2. V gave up 7 bases and J gave up 5 bases; unmatched junction bases: 12. CDR3 length: 15 amino acids. Germline V gives CDR1 SGHTA, CDR2 FQGTGA. In DNA form, the CDR3 reads TGTGCCAGCAAGCTTACCGGCGGGGGAAGAGATACGCAGTATTTT. Protein product: CASKLTGGGRDTQYF. Using reference TRBV7-3 and TRBJ2-3 for the parts outside the CDR3, the full variable domain is GAGVSQTPSNKVTEKGKYVELRCDPISGHTALYWYRQSLGQGPEFLIYFQGTGAADDSGLPNDRFFAVRPEGSVSTLKIQRTERGDSAVYLCASKLTGGGRDTQYFGPGTRLTVL.

A few counts support this clonotype. V gene TRBV6-2 or TRBV6-3 combines with J gene TRBJ1-1; unclear D gene. Germline CDR1 and CDR2: MNHEY and SVGEGT. Trimming left V 10 bases short and J 6 bases short, with 21 bases between. The CDR3 length is 14 residues. The CDR3, as DNA: TGTGCCATCCATCCGAAGGGCCCCAGGCCTGAAGCTTTCTTT. It encodes CAIHPKGPRPEAFF.

This chain connects TRBV20-1 to TRBJ2-5; D remains unclear. The CDR3 runs 12 residues. Trimming pared 2 bases from V and 4 bases from J, leaving 8 bases between. Germline CDR1 DFQATT, CDR2 SNEGSKA (reference sequence). This CDR3 reads CSARFNGETQYF. The DNA for the CDR3 is TGCAGTGCTAGATTTAACGGAGAGACCCAGTACTTC.

This clonotype was seen only a few times. DNA of the CDR3: TGTGCCAGCAGGACGACAAGAGATCTCACTGAAGCTTTCTTT. Its translation is CASRTTRDLTEAFF. V usage is TRBV12-3 or TRBV12-4 and J usage is TRBJ1-1; D is unclear. With 6 bases removed from V and 4 bases from J, the gap between germline ends came to 15 bases. There are 14 residues in the CDR3.